The next 11 T cell receptor beta chains were all read from a single sample in a study of response to subunit inactivated influenza vaccine. TCRdb reanalysed the RT-PCR reads using MiXCR and keeps one entry per CDR3 protein. The data hold almost 600,000 distinct CDR3 sequences, with 12% to 15% observed a single time. This specimen consisted of PBMCs from blood, obtained roughly 13 days after vaccination. Source of these receptors: a man aged 50 to 59 who received an inactivated influenza vaccine.

The chain combines TRBV7-2 with TRBJ2-2; D is possibly TRBD2 (5 bases). Trimming removed 5 bases at V and 5 bases at J, with 15 bases between. The germline CDR1 and CDR2 sequences are SGHTA and FQGNSA. The CDR3 is made up of 15 amino acids. The CDR3 here is CASSRLSSETGELFF. The CDR3 DNA reads TGTGCCAGCAGCCGACTAAGCAGCGAGACCGGGGAGCTGTTTTTT.

The J gene is TRBJ2-3, the V gene TRBV7-9; TRBD2 agrees at 7 bases. Germline trimming cut 1 base from V and 2 bases from J; bases unmatched to any gene: 9. CDR1 is SEHNR, CDR2 FQNEAQ, per germline (reference sequence). The CDR3 spans 17 residues. CDR3 in amino acids: CASSLGELAGATDTQYF. The CDR3 DNA is TGTGCCAGCAGCTTAGGGGAGCTGGCGGGAGCCACAGATACGCAGTATTTT.

The CDR3: CASSFSGISNNEQFF. CDR3 nucleotide sequence: TGTGCCAGCAGCTTTAGCGGGATCTCTAACAATGAGCAGTTCTTC. The chain employs TRBV13 and TRBJ2-1, with TRBD2 matching 8 bases. The germline V gene has CDR1 PRHDT and CDR2 FYEKMQ (reference sequence). The junction had 6 bases not matched to a gene; V was cut back by 3 bases and J by 5 bases. The CDR3 has 15 amino acids.

J is TRBJ2-1 and V is TRBV12-3 or TRBV12-4; 8 bases match TRBD2. V lost 5 bases, J lost 7 bases, and 10 bases stayed unmatched. This CDR3 has 15 amino acids. The CDR3, as DNA: TGTGCCAGCAGTACGGGAGCGGGGGCGCTTAATGAGCAGTTCTTC. Encoded protein: CASSTGAGALNEQFF.

This CDR3 reads CASSLGVGSTDTQYF. CDR3 bases: TGTGCCAGCAGCTTAGGTGTAGGGAGCACAGATACGCAGTATTTT. The V and J genes are TRBV7-2 and TRBJ2-3; D ambiguous. V was trimmed by 1 base and J by 0 bases, leaving 8 bases between them. Looked up from germline, CDR1 is SGHTA and CDR2 is FQGNSA. This CDR3 contains 15 residues.

This clonotype has more than one count but fewer than ten. The chain uses TRBV7-9 and TRBJ1-2; TRBD1 is a possible D gene (5 bases). Germline loops: CDR1 SEHNR, CDR2 FQNEAQ (reference sequence). V lost 1 base, J lost 8 bases, and 17 bases lay in between. This CDR3 region has 15 residues. The CDR3 nucleotides are TGTGCCAGCAGCTTAGGGGGCGGCCCCGTGGAAGGCTACACCTTC. This gives the protein CASSLGGGPVEGYTF.

V is TRBV4-3 and J is TRBJ2-7, with 8 bases identical to TRBD2. CDR3 length: 17 amino acids. CDR1 is LGHNA and CDR2 is YSLEER in the germline V gene. After removal of 2 bases from V and 6 bases from J, the junction contained 15 bases not matched to a gene. The CDR3 here is CASSQRPAIAGGPEQYF. The CDR3, as DNA: TGCGCCAGCAGCCAACGTCCCGCTATCGCGGGGGGCCCCGAGCAGTACTTC.

This clonotype was seen only a few times. The gene calls are TRBV28 and TRBJ2-2, with 10 nucleotides matching TRBD1. Germline lookup yields CDR1 MDHEN and CDR2 SYDVKM. This CDR3 has 21 residues. V was pared by 5 bases and J by 0 bases, with 18 bases of the junction left unmatched. This CDR3 reads CASSLWDRGVPSRSNTGELFF. The CDR3, as DNA: TGTGCCAGCAGTCTTTGGGACAGGGGAGTTCCTAGCAGATCGAACACCGGGGAGCTGTTTTTT.

This clonotype was observed a handful of times. V is TRBV9 and J is TRBJ1-3, with D tentatively TRBD1 (6 bases). Trimming stripped 8 bases from V and 4 bases from J, with 16 bases between. This CDR3 contains 14 residues. CDR1 is SGDLS, CDR2 YYNGEE, per germline. The CDR3, as DNA: TGTGCCAGGGACGGGTCGGGACACGGAAACACCATATATTTT. It translates to CARDGSGHGNTIYF.

This clonotype has a handful of counts. The chain employs TRBV12-5 and TRBJ2-3; 8 positions match TRBD1. The ends lost 6 bases at V and 0 bases at J; junction bases unmatched: 2. Germline V CDR1 and CDR2: LGHNT, FRNRAP. The CDR3 runs 14 residues. DNA of the CDR3: TGTGCTAGTGGCCGGGACAGGAGCACAGATACGCAGTATTTT. The encoded protein is CASGRDRSTDTQYF.

The chain couples TRBV7-6 to TRBJ2-1; TRBD2 is a possible D gene (5 bases). Trimming cost V 3 bases and J 8 bases, with 11 bases left between them. The length of the CDR3 is 13 residues. CDR1 is SGHVS and CDR2 is FNYEAQ in the germline V gene. The CDR3 DNA reads as TGTGCCAGCAGCTTCCTTAACGGGGATGAGCAGTTCTTC. Its translation: CASSFLNGDEQFF. The full variable domain, rest sourced from reference TRBV7-6 and TRBJ2-1, is GAGVSQSPRYKVTKRGQDVALRCDPISGHVSLYWYRQALGQGPEFLTYFNYEAQQDKSGLPNDRFSAERPEGSISTLTIQRTEQRDSAMYRCASSFLNGDEQFFGPGTRLTVL.